These T cell receptor beta chains were read from a single sample in a study of blood T cell repertoires in COVID-19. Assay used: immunoSEQ multiplex PCR; TCRdb lists only in-frame clones, some missing. The table lists about 34,000 clones, 60% to 80% of them singletons. The sample taken for sequencing was peripheral blood. Receptors were obtained from a human donor in a cohort sampled during active COVID-19. CDR3s include the opening cysteine and the closing phenylalanine or tryptophan. D genes are given only for firm matches. The size of a clone is reported for some rows only, either as once, few or many, or as a class for expanded clones.

v_call	j_call	clone_size	d_call	cdr3_aa	cdr3_nt
TRBV30	TRBJ1-5	NA	NA	CAWSAGGGNQPQHF	TGTGCCTGGAGCGCGGGTGGAGGGAATCAGCCCCAGCATTTT
TRBV27	TRBJ2-7	NA	TRBD1	CASSLRQGLGEQYF	TGTGCCAGCAGTTTACGACAGGGTCTTGGGGAGCAGTACTTC
TRBV28	TRBJ2-3	NA	NA	CASSFRRNTQYF	TGTGCCAGCAGTTTTAGGCGGAATACGCAGTATTTT
TRBV2	TRBJ2-3	NA	NA	CASSVSEDTQYF	TGTGCCAGCAGTGTCTCGGAGGATACGCAGTATTTT
TRBV7-2	TRBJ2-7	NA	TRBD2	CASSLGTSVDEQYF	TGTGCCAGCAGCTTAGGGACTAGCGTCGACGAGCAGTACTTC
TRBV7-8	TRBJ2-7	NA	TRBD2	CASSLGTSVKAYEQYF	TGTGCCAGCAGCCTGGGGACTAGCGTGAAGGCCTACGAGCAGTACTTC
TRBV6-5	TRBJ1-1	NA	TRBD1	CASSDRVNTEAFF	TGTGCCAGCAGCGACAGGGTGAACACTGAAGCTTTCTTT
TRBV3-1/TRBV3-2	TRBJ1-1	NA	NA	CASSQVNTEAFF	TGTGCCAGCAGCCAAGTAAACACTGAAGCTTTCTTT
TRBV29-1	TRBJ2-3	NA	NA	CSVPSPSTDTQYF	TGCAGCGTTCCCTCTCCCAGCACAGATACGCAGTATTTT
TRBV2	TRBJ2-1	NA	NA	CASSTAGTLDYNEQFF	TGTGCCAGCAGCACTGCCGGGACACTAGACTACAATGAGCAGTTCTTC
TRBV7-2	TRBJ1-2	once	NA	CASSLGSWNSGYTF	TGTGCCAGCAGCTTAGGTTCTTGGAACAGTGGCTACACCTTC
TRBV6-5	TRBJ2-1	NA	NA	CANLRSLTVNEQFF	TGTGCCAATCTTCGGAGTTTGACAGTTAATGAGCAGTTCTTC
TRBV19	TRBJ1-2	NA	NA	CASSNNRGNYGYTF	TGTGCCAGTAGTAATAACCGGGGAAACTATGGCTACACCTTC
TRBV29-1	TRBJ2-7	once	NA	CSVGGQYTYEQYF	TGCAGCGTGGGGGGACAGTACACCTACGAGCAGTACTTC
TRBV19	TRBJ2-4	NA	NA	CASSHRENIQYF	TGTGCCAGTAGCCACAGGGAAAACATTCAGTACTTC
TRBV7-2	TRBJ2-7	NA	NA	CASSLALYEQYF	TGTGCCAGCAGCTTAGCGCTATACGAGCAGTACTTC
TRBV5-1	TRBJ2-5	NA	NA	CASSFDGGRTQYF	TGCGCCAGCAGCTTTGACGGCGGGCGGACCCAGTACTTC
TRBV27	TRBJ2-6	NA	TRBD2	CASSSSAGESGANVLTF	TGTGCCAGCAGCTCATCAGCGGGGGAGTCTGGGGCCAACGTCCTGACTTTC
TRBV19	TRBJ1-6	NA	NA	CASSPGVNSPLHF	TGTGCCAGTAGTCCAGGGGTCAATTCACCCCTCCACTTT
TRBV2	TRBJ1-6	NA	NA	CASRVQGGGSSYNSPLHF	TGTGCCAGCAGAGTACAGGGTGGTGGGAGCTCCTATAATTCACCCCTCCACTTT
TRBV15	TRBJ2-7	NA	NA	CATSNRGDSVHEQYF	TGTGCCACCAGCAATAGGGGGGACAGCGTCCACGAGCAGTACTTC
TRBV5-1	TRBJ2-2	NA	NA	CASNWGGSNTGELFF	TGCGCCAGCAACTGGGGGGGCTCGAACACCGGGGAGCTGTTTTTT